These 18 T cell receptor beta chains came from one sample sequenced in a study of shared clonotypes between healthy human individuals. Clones were read by immunoSEQ multiplex PCR, and TCRdb kept only the in-frame ones, dropping some. Here the sample spans about 2.1 million clones, more than 85% being singletons. Terminally differentiated effector memory CD45RA+ cells were left out of the naive CD8 fraction, which was CD45RO-negative and positively selected for CCR7. Sequencing was performed on naive CD8+ T cells from PBMCs. The receptors shown here come from a man in his late teens or twenties in good health. Some clones in this sample may be carry-over from other donors' samples.

The chain links TRBV15 to TRBJ2-2; 7 nucleotides align to TRBD1. There are 16 residues in the CDR3. The V and J ends lost 3 bases and 6 bases, in that order; junction bases with no gene match: 10. CDR1 is LNHNV and CDR2 is YYDKDF in the germline V gene (reference sequence). CDR3 in amino acids: CATSSPGTVSPGELFF. The CDR3 nucleotides read TGTGCCACCAGCAGCCCCGGGACAGTCTCGCCCGGGGAGCTGTTTTTT.

V is TRBV5-6 and J is TRBJ2-2, with D unresolved. Trimming shortened V by 2 bases and J by 7 bases, and 6 bases separated the two germline ends. Germline V CDR1 and CDR2: SGHDT, YYEEEE. The CDR3 covers 12 residues. Written as DNA, the CDR3 is TGTGCCAGCAGCTTCGGTAACGGGGAGCTGTTTTTT. Translating gives CASSFGNGELFF.

The chain has TRBV7-6 and TRBJ2-3; D is undetermined. The ends were cut back, 6 bases at V and 0 bases at J, with 13 bases in the middle. Germline loops: CDR1 SGHVS, CDR2 FNYEAQ. The CDR3 loop spans 15 amino acids. The CDR3 nucleotides are TGTGCCAGCAGTATGACACTCTCTAGCACAGATACGCAGTATTTT. Translated: CASSMTLSSTDTQYF. The variable domain in full, completed from reference TRBV7-6 and TRBJ2-3, reads GAGVSQSPRYKVTKRGQDVALRCDPISGHVSLYWYRQALGQGPEFLTYFNYEAQQDKSGLPNDRFSAERPEGSISTLTIQRTEQRDSAMYRCASSMTLSSTDTQYFGPGTRLTVL.

The genes are TRBV30 and TRBJ2-3, with TRBD2 matching over 7 bases. V lost 3 bases and J lost 1; bases outside the gene matches: 7. Per germline, CDR1 GTSNPN and CDR2 SVGIG (reference sequence). This CDR3 is 15 amino acids long. This chain's CDR3 is CAWSPLRGGTDTQYF. Here the CDR3 DNA reads TGTGCCTGGAGCCCCCTCCGGGGGGGCACAGATACGCAGTATTTT.

The rearrangement joins TRBV7-9 to TRBJ2-7; possible D gene TRBD1, 6 bases. Germline CDR1 SEHNR, CDR2 FQNEAQ (reference sequence). This CDR3 contains 15 residues. Trimming took 5 bases from V and 5 from J, leaving 19 bases between them. The CDR3 sequence: CASSLRDKPPHEQYF. CDR3 in DNA: TGTGCCAGCAGCCTACGGGACAAACCCCCCCACGAGCAGTACTTC.

This clone has more than one count but fewer than ten. V and J are TRBV9 and TRBJ1-1, with D perhaps TRBD1 (5 bases). Deletions cut 4 bases from V and 0 bases from J, with 13 bases between. This CDR3 is built from 15 residues. Germline-derived CDR1 and CDR2 are SGDLS and YYNGEE. The CDR3 coding sequence is TGTGCCAGCAGCCCGCGAGGGACGGTGAACACTGAAGCTTTCTTT. This gives the protein CASSPRGTVNTEAFF.

This rearrangement joins TRBV9 to TRBJ2-3, with TRBD1 matching 9 bases. Germline CDR1 and CDR2: SGDLS and YYNGEE. V lost 0 bases and J lost 4; bases outside the gene matches: 3. The CDR3 is made up of 15 amino acids. The CDR3 protein is CASSVGWTGADTQYF. As DNA, the CDR3 is TGTGCCAGCAGCGTAGGGTGGACAGGGGCAGATACGCAGTATTTT.

About this clone itself: The same CDR3 arises from other DNA sequences in this sample as well. The chain carries TRBV9 and TRBJ2-1; D gene ambiguous. The V gene's germline CDR1 is SGDLS and CDR2 YYNGEE. V was pared by 0 bases and J by 0 bases, with 7 bases between. This CDR3 is 15 amino acids long. The CDR3 DNA follows: TGTGCCAGCAGCGTAGCCCGTAGCTCCTACAATGAGCAGTTCTTC. It codes for CASSVARSSYNEQFF.

The chain carries TRBV7-3 and TRBJ2-1; D remains ambiguous. CDR3 length: 15 residues. CDR1 and CDR2 (germline): SGHTA, FQGTGA. With 5 bases removed from V and 0 bases from J, the gap between germline ends came to 11 bases. Here the CDR3 reads CASSLEDPSYNEQFF. CDR3 bases: TGTGCCAGCAGCCTAGAGGACCCCTCCTACAATGAGCAGTTCTTC.

The CDR3 nucleotides read TGTGCCAGCAGCCAACAGGGGGCTGGCAATCAGCCCCAGCATTTT. Its translation: CASSQQGAGNQPQHF. The chain recombines TRBV16 with TRBJ1-5, with 8 bases lining up with TRBD1. The CDR3 loop spans 15 amino acids. The junction had 2 bases not matched to a gene; V was cut back by 2 bases and J by 2 bases. Per the germline V gene, CDR1 is KGHSY and CDR2 is FQNENV. Filled out from reference TRBV16 and TRBJ1-5, the complete variable domain reads GEEVAQTPKHLVRGEGQKAKLYCAPIKGHSYVFWYQQVLKNEFKFLISFQNENVFDETGMPKERFSAKCLPNSPCSLEIQATKLEDSAVYFCASSQQGAGNQPQHFGDGTRLSIL.

This clone is a singleton in its sample. The genes are TRBV19 and TRBJ1-1; D not certain. CDR1 is LNHDA and CDR2 is SQIVND in the germline V gene (reference sequence). V was clipped by 6 bases and J by 4 bases, with 12 bases between them. This CDR3 comprises 13 residues. CDR3 region: CASSRDPVTEAFF. CDR3 in DNA: TGTGCCAGTAGCCGGGATCCGGTCACTGAAGCTTTCTTT.

The chain combines TRBV27 with TRBJ2-5, with D possibly being TRBD2 (6 bases). The V gene's germline CDR1 is MNHEY and CDR2 SMNVEV (reference sequence). This CDR3 contains 15 residues. V lost 4 bases to trimming and J lost 5 bases, with 17 bases between them. Here the CDR3 reads CASSSRGVDWETQYF. The CDR3 DNA reads TGTGCCAGCAGTTCCCGCGGGGTAGACTGGGAGACCCAGTACTTC.

This clone was picked up a small number of times. The rearrangement links TRBV9 to TRBJ1-1; perhaps TRBD1 as D (5 bases). This CDR3 has 13 residues. In germline, CDR1 is SGDLS, CDR2 YYNGEE. The ends were cut back, 0 bases at V and 6 bases at J, with 9 bases in the middle. CDR3 nucleotide sequence: TGTGCCAGCAGCGTAGCCGGGGCCGCTGAAGCTTTCTTT. This gives the protein CASSVAGAAEAFF. The entire variable domain, with the rest obtained from reference TRBV9 and TRBJ1-1, is as follows: DSGVTQTPKHLITATGQRVTLRCSPRSGDLSVYWYQQSLDQGLQFLIQYYNGEERAKGNILERFSAQQFPDLHSELNLSSLELGDSALYFCASSVAGAAEAFFGQGTRLTVV.

This clone was observed once. The chain has TRBV4-3 and TRBJ2-7, with D possibly called TRBD1 or TRBD2 (6 bases each). This CDR3 region has 12 residues. Looked up from germline, CDR1 is LGHNA and CDR2 is YSLEER. Trimming took off 4 bases at V and 6 bases at J, with 10 bases between the two ends. CDR3 residues: CASSPEGGEQYF. The CDR3 coding sequence is TGCGCCAGCAGCCCCGAGGGGGGCGAGCAGTACTTC.

This sequence joins TRBV30 and TRBJ2-5; tentatively, D is TRBD1 or TRBD2 (5 bases each). Germline CDR1 is GTSNPN and CDR2 is SVGIG (reference sequence). The V gene lost 5 bases and the J gene lost 1 base, with 11 bases spanning the gap. This CDR3 contains 13 residues. This CDR3 is CAWAYGAQETQYF. CDR3 DNA sequence: TGTGCCTGGGCCTACGGGGCCCAAGAGACCCAGTACTTC. Combining the CDR3 with reference TRBV30 and TRBJ2-5 gives the whole variable domain SQTIHQWPATLVQPVGSPLSLECTVEGTSNPNLYWYRQAAGRGLQLLFYSVGIGQISSEVPQNLSASRPQDRQFILSSKKLLLSDSGFYLCAWAYGAQETQYFGPGTRLLVL.

This clone was counted a few times. The chain uses TRBV27 and TRBJ1-1; D call uncertain. V was shortened by 2 bases and J by 7 bases, with 5 bases between the two germline ends. Per the germline V gene, CDR1 is MNHEY and CDR2 is SMNVEV (reference sequence). This CDR3 contains 11 residues. CDR3 region: CASSLSLEAFF. In DNA form, the CDR3 reads TGTGCCAGCAGTTTAAGTCTTGAAGCTTTCTTT.

The chain is built from TRBV10-3 and TRBJ2-1; TRBD2 matches 11 bases. From germline, CDR1 is ENHRY and CDR2 SYGVKD. The CDR3 sequence is 17 residues long. The V gene end was trimmed by 0 bases and the J gene end by 5 bases; junction bases not matched to a gene: 6. DNA of the CDR3: TGTGCCATCAGTGAGTCTATAGAACTAGCGGGGGACAATGAGCAGTTCTTC. It yields the protein CAISESIELAGDNEQFF.

The chain couples TRBV11-2 to TRBJ1-4; D call uncertain. The ends were cut back, 5 bases at V and 1 base at J, with 11 bases in the middle. Germline CDR1 and CDR2: SGHAT and FQNNGV. CDR3 length: 15 amino acids. CDR3: CASSPDAGTNEKLFF. CDR3 nucleotides: TGTGCCAGCAGCCCGGACGCGGGAACTAATGAAAAACTGTTTTTT.